This T cell receptor beta chain emerged from a study of blood T cells in healthy people across ages. General study results and limits: Greater diversity and more naive CD4+ cells were seen in long-lived donors than in aged donors.

The use of a sample-barcoded 5' primer and a J-beta primer mix characterized a second PCR of about 6 to 11 cycles. Carrying 12 random nucleotides, a template-switch adaptor labeled each individual cDNA molecule. Via MiXCR, TCRdb re-called the 5' RACE reads, giving one row per CDR3 protein. Here the sample spans about 1,600,000 distinct CDR3 sequences, around 39% being singletons. Turning to this clonotype: Its antigen is as yet unknown.

The CDR3 contains 14 residues. The V and J ends lost 4 bases and 10 bases respectively, with 17 bases between them. The germline V gene encodes CDR1 LGHDT and CDR2 YNNKEL (reference sequence). The TCR originated in a woman younger than 35 in good health. The sequencing sample was made of blood. The chain carries TRBV3-1 and TRBJ1-5; D is perhaps TRBD1 (5 bases). The CDR3 nucleotides are TGTGCCAGCAGCCCGCGACAGAGGGATGGTCCCCAGCATTTT. It specifies CASSPRQRDGPQHF. The complete variable domain, with remaining parts taken from reference TRBV3-1 and TRBJ1-5, reads DTAVSQTPKYLVTQMGNDKSIKCEQNLGHDTMYWYKQDSKKFLKIMFSYNNKELIINETVPNRFSPKSPDKAHLNLHINSLELGDSAVYFCASSPRQRDGPQHFGDGTRLSIL.